The rows below give T cell receptor beta chains drawn from one sample of a study of blood T cell repertoires in COVID-19. This table comes from immunoSEQ multiplex PCR, and its TCRdb copy is limited to in-frame clones, with some not included. The table lists around 150,000 clones, more than 75% of them singletons. The sequencing input was peripheral blood. These receptor sequences come from a woman in her forties or fifties with acute or convalescent COVID-19. The CDR3 runs from the conserved cysteine through the conserved F or W. D genes are given only for firm matches. Clone size, where shown, is once, few, many, or a class for clones that have expanded.

j_call clone_size d_call v_call cdr3_aa cdr3_nt
TRBJ1-1 NA NA TRBV7-9 CASSLAQNTEAFF TGTGCCAGCAGCTTAGCTCAGAACACTGAAGCTTTCTTT
TRBJ1-2 NA NA TRBV28 CASSSPPGGASGNGYTF TGTGCCAGCAGCTCTCCCCCGGGGGGGGCAAGCGGGAATGGCTACACCTTC
TRBJ1-1 NA TRBD1 TRBV5-1 CASSYAGTGLNTEAFF TGCGCCAGCAGCTACGCCGGGACAGGGTTGAACACTGAAGCTTTCTTT
TRBJ1-2 NA TRBD1 TRBV10-3 CAISEGTGVFTYGYTF TGTGCCATCAGTGAGGGGACAGGCGTCTTTACCTATGGCTACACCTTC
TRBJ2-3 NA NA TRBV5-1 CASSLVQSEADTQYF TGCGCCAGCAGCTTGGTACAGAGTGAAGCAGATACGCAGTATTTT
TRBJ1-1 NA NA TRBV7-9 CASSFGVEVGTEAFF TGTGCCAGCAGCTTTGGTGTGGAGGTCGGCACTGAAGCTTTCTTT
TRBJ2-3 NA NA TRBV5-4 CASTIAGIEDTQYF TGTGCCAGCACCATCGCAGGGATCGAAGATACGCAGTATTTT
TRBJ1-1 NA NA TRBV9 CASSYTGNTEAFF TGTGCCAGCAGCTATACAGGGAACACTGAAGCTTTCTTT
TRBJ1-5 many NA TRBV2 CASSAGGGGLKEPQHF TGTGCCAGCAGTGCTGGCGGGGGAGGGCTTAAGGAGCCCCAGCATTTT
TRBJ1-2 NA NA TRBV18 CASSPTKQGAGGYTF TGTGCCAGCTCACCAACCAAACAGGGTGCTGGGGGCTACACCTTC